What follows describes a single T cell receptor (beta chain). The protocol was immunoSEQ multiplex PCR, while the TCRdb copy is restricted to in-frame clones and leaves out a portion. The data show 45,000 to 60,000 clones, with roughly 80% seen just once and under 30% held by the top ten. These data come from a study of OX40 agonist ivuxolimab in advanced cancers. The wider study: Patients were 82.7% male with ages roughly 20 to 90, mean 60. Partial responses were achieved by three patients, of whom one had hepatocellular carcinoma and two had cutaneous melanoma.

This CDR3 is 17 amino acids long. Losses at the gene ends were 5 bases for V and 3 bases for J; bases not matched to a gene: 8. CDR1 SGHTA and CDR2 FQGTGA come from the germline V gene. J is TRBJ2-2 and V is TRBV7-3; 11 nucleotides align to TRBD2. The clonotype comes from an adult with an advanced solid tumor such as melanoma, head and neck, liver or kidney cancer. Sequences were derived from CD4+ or CD8+ T cells sorted from blood, sampled in a trial of the OX40 agonist ivuxolimab. The CDR3, as DNA: TGTGCCAGCAGCCCCCACTTAGCGGGAGGGTACACCGGGGAGCTGTTTTTT. As protein: CASSPHLAGGYTGELFF.